This T cell receptor (beta chain) emerged from a study of blood T cell repertoires in COVID-19. Whole-study context: Samples of COVID-19 (acute and convalescent) were obtained from the United States, Italy and Spain. Sources were T cells, B-cell-depleted T cells, or PBMCs; the material itself was cDNA or gDNA.

The authors' processing: Nucleated cell counts were estimated from reference gene primer amplification. Libraries were prepared by immunoSEQ multiplex PCR; TCRdb keeps only in-frame clonotypes and omits some of them. The V and J calls and clone size come from that table; D and trimming were worked out from the DNA. The repertoire holds roughly 310,000 clones, 70% to 90% seen once, with 4% in the top ten. The CDR3 is 11 amino acids. Between the trimmed V and J ends, which lost 10 bases and 11 bases, there was a span of 17 bases. This chain links TRBV12-3 or TRBV12-4 with TRBJ1-1, with no clear D. The sequence was obtained from a woman in her forties or fifties with active or convalescent COVID-19. The sequenced material came from peripheral blood. CDR3 residues: CATQRETSAFF. Written as DNA, the CDR3 is TGTGCCACCCAAAGGGAGACATCGGCTTTCTTT.